The 23 T cell receptor beta chains listed next were all sequenced from one sample in a study of response to subunit inactivated influenza vaccine. Each CDR3 protein gets one entry after TCRdb re-called the RT-PCR reads with MiXCR. The repertoire holds 800,000 or so distinct CDR3 sequences, with about 20% as singletons. This sample comprised PBMCs from blood, obtained about 5 days after vaccination. The receptors here all came from a man over 45 who received an inactivated influenza vaccine.

The J gene is TRBJ2-5, the V gene TRBV20-1, with 9 bases lining up with TRBD1. This CDR3 comprises 13 residues. Trimming removed 5 bases from V and 4 bases from J; junction bases left unmatched: 5. In germline, CDR1 is DFQATT, CDR2 SNEGSKA (reference sequence). The CDR3 spells CSAGQGLLETQYF. As DNA, the CDR3 is TGCAGTGCTGGACAGGGGCTTCTAGAGACCCAGTACTTC.

This clonotype was counted ten times or more. V usage is TRBV7-9 and J usage is TRBJ2-7, with unresolved D. This CDR3 has 11 amino acids. V was cut by 6 bases and J by 4 bases, with 7 bases left in between. Germline CDR1 and CDR2: SEHNR and FQNEAQ (reference sequence). The DNA of the CDR3 is TGTGCCAGCAGAGACGGATACGAGCAGTACTTC. This encodes CASRDGYEQYF.

This clonotype was counted a few times. This chain links TRBV7-8 with TRBJ2-1; 9 nucleotides line up with TRBD1. Germline V gives CDR1 SGHVS, CDR2 FQNEAQ. CDR3 length: 16 amino acids. Trimming removed 5 bases from V and 7 bases from J; junction bases left unmatched: 12. The CDR3: CASSARDRVNKNEQFF. In nucleotides, the CDR3 is TGTGCCAGCAGCGCCCGGGACAGGGTTAATAAAAATGAGCAGTTCTTC.

The J gene is TRBJ2-1, the V gene TRBV2; no clear D gene. V gave up 7 bases and J gave up 0 bases, with 13 bases separating them. CDR3 length: 15 amino acids. Looked up from germline, CDR1 is SNHLY and CDR2 is FYNNEI. This CDR3 is CASIPDLSSYNEQFF. The CDR3 coding sequence is TGTGCCAGCATTCCGGACCTAAGCTCCTACAATGAGCAGTTCTTC. Full variable domain (missing parts from reference TRBV2 and TRBJ2-1): EPEVTQTPSHQVTQMGQEVILRCVPISNHLYFYWYRQILGQKVEFLVSFYNNEISEKSEIFDDQFSVERPDGSNFTLKIRSTKLEDSAMYFCASIPDLSSYNEQFFGPGTRLTVL.

The table lists this clonotype with a few counts. The rearrangement uses TRBV7-9 and TRBJ2-5; D may be TRBD2 (7 bases). Deletions cut 2 bases from V and 4 bases from J, with 11 bases between. In germline, CDR1 is SEHNR, CDR2 FQNEAQ (reference sequence). CDR3 length equals 14 residues. The CDR3 DNA is TGTGCCAGCAGCTTAAGCGGGACACCAGAGACCCAGTACTTC. As protein: CASSLSGTPETQYF. Looking up the rest from reference TRBV7-9 and TRBJ2-5 gives the full variable domain: DTGVSQNPRHKITKRGQNVTFRCDPISEHNRLYWYRQTLGQGPEFLTYFQNEAQLEKSRLLSDRFSAERPKGSFSTLEIQRTEQGDSAMYLCASSLSGTPETQYFGPGTRLLVL.

In its sample, this clonotype was seen many times. This chain links TRBV7-2 with TRBJ1-2, with D possibly TRBD1 on 6 matching bases. Trimming stripped 6 bases from V and 8 bases from J, with 10 bases between. CDR1 and CDR2 from the germline V gene are SGHTA and FQGNSA. The CDR3 loop spans 11 amino acids. The CDR3 region is CASSPGVGYTF. CDR3 nucleotide sequence: TGTGCCAGCAGTCCAGGGGTCGGCTACACCTTC.

The chain combines TRBV6-4 with TRBJ2-1; D call uncertain. Germline V gene data show CDR1 as MRHNA and CDR2 as SNTAGT. This CDR3 is built from 13 residues. The V and J ends lost 2 bases and 6 bases respectively, with 8 bases between them. The CDR3 protein is CASSDGFLNEQFF. DNA of the CDR3: TGTGCCAGCAGTGACGGATTCCTCAATGAGCAGTTCTTC.

This chain connects TRBV6-1 to TRBJ2-3, with 12 nucleotides matching TRBD2. The germline V gene has CDR1 MNHNS and CDR2 SASEGT. The CDR3 spans 18 residues. The J segment lost 0 bases and the V segment lost 5 bases, leaving 9 bases of the junction unmatched. The CDR3 is CASSPSGRAITSTDTQYF. DNA for the CDR3: TGTGCCAGCAGTCCTAGCGGGAGGGCCATTACTAGCACAGATACGCAGTATTTT.

V gene TRBV2 combines with J gene TRBJ1-1; D remains ambiguous. This CDR3 spans 13 amino acids. V shed 4 bases and J shed 3 bases, with 9 bases lying between them. Looked up from germline, CDR1 is SNHLY and CDR2 is FYNNEI. In DNA, the CDR3 is TGTGCCAGCAGTGTTCGCGGGGACACTGAAGCTTTCTTT. This translates into CASSVRGDTEAFF.

This clonotype occurred a few times. This rearrangement joins TRBV20-1 to TRBJ1-6; TRBD1 agrees at 9 bases. J was trimmed by 7 bases and V by 4 bases; bases with no gene match: 5. Germline CDR1 is DFQATT and CDR2 is SNEGSKA (reference sequence). This CDR3 contains 14 residues. The CDR3 here is CSANRDRDNSPLHF. The CDR3 region has the DNA TGCAGTGCTAACCGGGACAGGGACAATTCACCCCTCCACTTT.

This clonotype was detected a few times. The gene calls are TRBV4-3 and TRBJ1-4; a possible D gene is TRBD1 (5 bases). V was cut by 0 bases and J by 8 bases, with 16 bases left in between. The V gene's germline CDR1 is LGHNA and CDR2 YSLEER. This CDR3 is built from 16 residues. CDR3 DNA: TGCGCCAGCAGCCAAGATTGGCAGGGAAATGGGGAAAAACTGTTTTTT. It is translated as CASSQDWQGNGEKLFF.

This clonotype was found a few times. The chain carries TRBV29-1 and TRBJ2-1; a possible D gene is TRBD1 (5 bases). Trimming shortened V by 4 bases and J by 4 bases, and 14 bases separated the two germline ends. This CDR3 spans 14 amino acids. The germline CDR1 and CDR2 sequences are SQVTM and ANQGSEA. CDR3 loop: CSVVDTKGYNEQFF. The CDR3 coding sequence is TGCAGCGTTGTGGACACCAAGGGTTACAATGAGCAGTTCTTC.

This clonotype showed up just once. This chain links TRBV5-1 with TRBJ2-3, with TRBD1 as a possible D gene (6 bases). Germline V lookup: CDR1 SGHRS, CDR2 YFSETQ. Trimming took 7 bases from V and 2 from J, leaving 14 bases between them. The CDR3 is made up of 14 amino acids. The CDR3 DNA is TGCGCCAGCCGAACAGGGCAACTCACAGATACGCAGTATTTT. Translation: CASRTGQLTDTQYF.

The chain links TRBV12-3 or TRBV12-4 to TRBJ2-1; 8 positions match TRBD1. CDR3 size: 14 residues. The trim removed 6 bases at V and 3 bases at J, leaving 4 bases unmatched. The CDR3 region is CASSTTGDYNEQFF. The CDR3 DNA follows: TGTGCCAGCAGCACGACAGGGGACTACAATGAGCAGTTCTTC.

This clonotype was detected a few times. The rearrangement links TRBV4-2 to TRBJ1-1; D unclear. V lost 0 bases and J 7 bases, leaving 15 bases between the germline ends. Germline lookup yields CDR1 LGHNA and CDR2 YNFKEQ. The CDR3 extends over 15 amino acids. DNA of the CDR3: TGTGCCAGCAGCCAAGATCAGGAGGGTAATCTTGAAGCTTTCTTT. Its protein product is CASSQDQEGNLEAFF.

This sequence joins TRBV6-5 and TRBJ2-7; 7 bases line up with TRBD2. Germline lookup yields CDR1 MNHEY and CDR2 SVGAGI. Trimming at V came to 1 base and at J to 3 bases, leaving 9 bases not matched to a gene. The CDR3 has 16 amino acids. The CDR3 sequence: CASSYFGSGTVYEQYF. CDR3 DNA sequence: TGTGCCAGCAGTTACTTCGGGAGCGGGACCGTCTACGAGCAGTACTTC.

This clonotype has just a few counts. V usage is TRBV15 and J usage is TRBJ2-5; D may be TRBD1 (5 bases). CDR1 is LNHNV and CDR2 is YYDKDF in the germline V gene (reference sequence). The CDR3 sequence is 14 residues long. V lost 1 base, J lost 1 base, and 7 bases lay in between. The CDR3 here is CATSRVDSQETQYF. CDR3 nucleotide sequence: TGTGCCACCAGCAGAGTTGACAGCCAAGAGACCCAGTACTTC.

The chain links TRBV6-1 to TRBJ2-2; 8 nucleotides line up with TRBD2. Per the germline V gene, CDR1 is MNHNS and CDR2 is SASEGT. There are 15 residues in the CDR3. V was pared by 5 bases and J by 5 bases, with 7 bases of the junction left unmatched. This CDR3 is CASSPGLGETGELFF. The CDR3 nucleotides are TGTGCCAGCAGTCCGGGACTAGGGGAAACCGGGGAGCTGTTTTTT.

The chain joins TRBV24-1 to TRBJ2-3; TRBD2 agrees at 13 bases. Per the germline V gene, CDR1 is KGHDR and CDR2 is SFDVKD. This CDR3 contains 17 residues. Trimming at V came to 5 bases and at J to 4 bases, leaving 8 bases not matched to a gene. Here the CDR3 reads CATSGWTSGSLADTQYF. The CDR3 DNA reads TGTGCCACCAGTGGGTGGACTAGCGGGAGCCTAGCAGATACGCAGTATTTT.

This clonotype was recorded at least ten times. The rearrangement uses TRBV11-1 and TRBJ2-1; D is uncertain. CDR1 and CDR2 from the germline V gene are SGHAT and FQDESV (reference sequence). V was pared by 1 base and J by 7 bases, with 14 bases between. The CDR3 has 15 residues. For the CDR3, the DNA is TGTGCCAGCAGCTTAGAGATCCTTGGGGTGAATGAGCAGTTCTTC. Residues: CASSLEILGVNEQFF.

This clonotype was recorded a few times. The rearrangement uses TRBV20-1 and TRBJ2-5; D remains ambiguous. Germline V gene data show CDR1 as DFQATT and CDR2 as SNEGSKA (reference sequence). CDR3 size: 11 residues. The V end was cut by 5 bases, the J end by 5 bases, with 9 bases between. The CDR3 DNA sequence: TGCAGTGCTCCCGAGTGGGAGACCCAGTACTTC. This codes for CSAPEWETQYF.

This sequence joins TRBV4-1 and TRBJ1-1; weak D call: TRBD1 (6 bases). Looked up from germline, CDR1 is MGHRA and CDR2 is YSYEKL. The CDR3 has 15 amino acids. Trimming left V 2 bases short and J 4 bases short, with 14 bases between. The CDR3 loop is CASSQWGKGGTEAFF. CDR3 bases: TGCGCCAGCAGCCAATGGGGGAAGGGGGGCACTGAAGCTTTCTTT.

This clonotype was detected ten times or more. The genes are TRBV9 and TRBJ1-5, with 7 bases fitting TRBD1. The CDR3 length is 15 residues. Germline V lookup: CDR1 SGDLS, CDR2 YYNGEE. V lost 2 bases and J lost 4; bases outside the gene matches: 6. CDR3 protein: CASSVGTARNQPQHF. The CDR3 DNA reads TGTGCCAGCAGCGTCGGGACAGCAAGAAATCAGCCCCAGCATTTT.